This T cell receptor beta chain was sequenced during a study of spatial heterogeneity in lung cancer. TCRdb processed the 5' RACE reads anew with MiXCR; each CDR3 protein has one entry. Of 40,000 to 55,000 distinct CDR3 sequences listed, roughly an eighth are singletons. The germline CDR1 and CDR2 sequences are SGHVS and FQNEAQ. Losses at the gene ends were 5 bases for V and 0 bases for J; bases not matched to a gene: 10. The CDR3 has 17 residues. The time point was: sample taken at primary tumor resection. Around 68 TRACERx patients with early, untreated non-small cell lung cancer donated samples. TCRs were sequenced from unsorted whole RNA of tumor, nontumor lung or PBMC.

The source material was PBMCs, sampled at surgery. V is TRBV7-8 and J is TRBJ1-1, with TRBD1 matching over 9 bases. The TCR was taken from a male donor with early-stage non-small cell lung cancer. CDR3 nucleotides: TGTGCCAGCAGCACAGTACCGGGACAGGGTATGAACACTGAAGCTTTCTTT. Residues: CASSTVPGQGMNTEAFF.